These 28 T cell receptor beta chains were all obtained from the same sample, sequenced in a study of T cells in localized non-small cell lung cancer. TCRdb's table, derived via immunoSEQ multiplex PCR, lists solely in-frame clones and lacks some. The table shows 1,500 to 2,000 clones, with 36% occurring only once. The sample in question was lung tumor tissue, obtained before any cancer treatment. The receptors were sampled from a female donor at least 60 years old with stage II squamous cell lung carcinoma.

J is TRBJ1-2 and V is TRBV10-3; maybe TRBD1 (6 bases). Trimming left V 7 bases short and J 3 bases short, with 18 bases between. Per germline, CDR1 ENHRY and CDR2 SYGVKD. The CDR3 covers 15 residues. CDR3 DNA sequence: TGTGCCATCATCAGGGACACTCATTGGGACTATGGCTACACCTTC. Encoded protein: CAIIRDTHWDYGYTF.

By sample share, this clone is medium-sized. CDR3: CASSRRGDLNTEAFF. The CDR3 nucleotides read TGTGCCAGCAGTCGGCGGGGGGACTTGAACACTGAAGCTTTCTTT. V is TRBV6-8 and J is TRBJ1-1, with TRBD1 as a possible D gene (5 bases). V shed 5 bases and J shed 0 bases, with 13 bases lying between them. This CDR3 is 15 amino acids long. Germline-derived CDR1 and CDR2 are MNHGY and SAAAGT.

The chain combines TRBV6-7 with TRBJ2-6, with 8 bases that match TRBD1. TRBV6-7 is reported as an ORF; its role is uncertain. The CDR3 contains 15 residues. Trimming took 7 bases from V and 1 from J; bases not matched to a gene: 3. The CDR3 sequence is CASTDRGSGANVLTF. CDR3 coding DNA: TGTGCCAGCACTGACAGGGGATCTGGGGCCAACGTCCTGACTTTC.

The rearrangement joins TRBV28 to TRBJ2-7; D uncertain. Germline values: CDR1 MDHEN, CDR2 SYDVKM. V was clipped by 7 bases and J by 5 bases, with 18 bases between them. The CDR3 consists of 14 residues. CDR3 protein: CASTQIGSLDEQYF. CDR3 DNA sequence: TGTGCCAGCACCCAAATTGGTAGCTTGGACGAGCAGTACTTC. The variable domain in full, with the rest retrieved from reference TRBV28 and TRBJ2-7, is DVKVTQSSRYLVKRTGEKVFLECVQDMDHENMFWYRQDPGLGLRLIYFSYDVKMKEKGDIPEGYSVSREKKERFSLILESASTNQTSMYLCASTQIGSLDEQYFGPGTRLTVT.

This chain links TRBV29-1 with TRBJ2-5, with 7 bases aligning to TRBD2. This CDR3 region has 12 residues. Germline lookup yields CDR1 SQVTM and CDR2 ANQGSEA. The junction had 4 bases not matched to a gene; V was cut back by 6 bases and J by 3 bases. CDR3 DNA sequence: TGCAGCGTCGGACTAGTTGAAGAGACCCAGTACTTC. It codes for CSVGLVEETQYF.

This clone came up a few times. The chain couples TRBV9 to TRBJ2-3; TRBD1 matches 11 bases. The ends lost 5 bases at V and 4 bases at J; junction bases unmatched: 3. CDR3 length: 14 residues. Germline loops: CDR1 SGDLS, CDR2 YYNGEE. The CDR3 DNA follows: TGTGCCAGCAGTGGGACAGGGGGAGCAGATACGCAGTATTTT. Translation gives CASSGTGGADTQYF.

A few counts support this clone. This chain connects TRBV11-3 to TRBJ1-1; no firm D call. Trimming removed 5 bases from V and 1 base from J, with 11 bases in between. The CDR3 is made up of 14 amino acids. CDR1 is SGHNT and CDR2 is YENEEA in the germline V gene. DNA for the CDR3: TGTGCCAGCAGCAAAGCTTCCGGGAACACTGAAGCTTTCTTT. Encoded protein: CASSKASGNTEAFF.

CDR3 bases: TGTGCCAGCTCACCTGACAGGGGCGGCAATCAGCCCCAGCATTTT. The encoded protein is CASSPDRGGNQPQHF. The rearrangement uses TRBV18 and TRBJ1-5; 8 bases match TRBD1. The CDR3 extends over 15 amino acids. Germline-derived CDR1 and CDR2 are KGHSH and LQKENI. V dropped 3 bases and J dropped 2; count of bases not matched to a gene: 3.

The chain joins TRBV7-5 to TRBJ2-7; the DNA was not compared with TRBD1, the D call given in the table. TRBV7-5 is described as a pseudogene. The CDR3 is 15 amino acids. CDR3 DNA sequence: TGTGCCAGCAGCCCTGGTGGGACAGGGGCCTACGAGCAGTACTTC. Protein product: CASSPGGTGAYEQYF.

This clone was detected a few times. The gene calls are TRBV9 and TRBJ2-1; the D gene could be TRBD1 or TRBD2 (5 bases each). Trimming pared 2 bases from V and 3 bases from J, leaving 12 bases between. The CDR3 extends over 15 amino acids. Germline-derived CDR1 and CDR2 are SGDLS and YYNGEE. In nucleotides, the CDR3 is TGTGCCAGCAGCGTGACCGGGGCTCACTACAATGAGCAGTTCTTC. As protein: CASSVTGAHYNEQFF.

Only a few counts were recorded for this clone. The junction differs from germline at one of its ends, possibly a read error. The chain is built from TRBV6-8 and TRBJ2-4; D could derive from TRBD1 or TRBD2 (5 bases each). The germline V gene has CDR1 MNHGY and CDR2 SAAAGT. This CDR3 contains 12 residues. The CDR3 bases are TGTGTCAGCAGGGAGGCCAAAAACATTCAGTACTTC. This gives the protein CVSREAKNIQYF.

The rearrangement uses TRBV18 and TRBJ2-7; TRBD2 agrees at 10 bases. CDR1 is KGHSH, CDR2 LQKENI, per germline. This CDR3 contains 15 residues. The trim removed 2 bases at V and 2 bases at J, leaving 3 bases unmatched. CDR3 nucleotide sequence: TGTGCCAGCTCACCAGAGCGGGAGGGAACCTACGAGCAGTACTTC. Translation gives CASSPEREGTYEQYF.

This clone was seen a single time. The J gene is TRBJ2-7, the V gene TRBV18; tentative D call: TRBD2 (6 bases). The length of the CDR3 is 15 residues. V shed 3 bases and J shed 0 bases, with 12 bases lying between them. Looked up from germline, CDR1 is KGHSH and CDR2 is LQKENI. The CDR3 DNA follows: TGTGCCAGCTCACCCACTAGCAGAAGCTCCTACGAGCAGTACTTC. It specifies CASSPTSRSSYEQYF.

This clone was seen a few times. This chain joins TRBV7-5 and TRBJ1-2; the D call of TRBD1 is as the table states it, not checked on the DNA. TRBV7-5 is reported as a pseudogene. The CDR3 totals 15 residues. CDR3 DNA: TGTGCCAGCAGCTTTGGAACGGTGACCCAGGGTGGCTACACCTTC. The encoded protein is CASSFGTVTQGGYTF.

By sample share, this clone is large. The V and J genes are TRBV11-3 and TRBJ2-5, with D perhaps being TRBD1 or TRBD2 (5 bases each). Germline V gene lookup returns CDR1 SGHNT and CDR2 YENEEA. V lost 0 bases and J 5 bases, leaving 13 bases between the germline ends. The CDR3 contains 15 residues. The CDR3 coding sequence is TGTGCCAGCAGCTTAGATGGGGCGGCGGGTGAGACCCAGTACTTC. Its translation: CASSLDGAAGETQYF.

J is TRBJ1-1 and V is TRBV30, with 7 bases identical to TRBD1. Germline CDR1 GTSNPN, CDR2 SVGIG (reference sequence). CDR3 length equals 14 residues. The trim removed 8 bases at V and 5 bases at J, leaving 14 bases unmatched. CDR3 nucleotides: TGTGCCAGAAAGTCGACAGGGTCGGGGACTGAAGCTTTCTTT. Its translation is CARKSTGSGTEAFF.

The V call is TRBV6-7, the J call TRBJ1-1; the match to TRBD1 covers 8 bases. TRBV6-7 is given ORF status, its function remaining uncertain. V lost 6 bases to trimming and J lost 6 bases; unmatched junction nucleotides: 0. The CDR3 is 11 residues long. CDR3 in amino acids: CASRGQAEAFF. The DNA of the CDR3 is TGTGCCAGCAGGGGACAGGCTGAAGCTTTCTTT.

The V and J genes are TRBV30 and TRBJ1-2, with a weak D call TRBD1 (5 bases). V lost 0 bases, J lost 8 bases, and 16 bases lay in between. CDR3 length equals 14 residues. Germline-derived CDR1 and CDR2 are GTSNPN and SVGIG (reference sequence). The DNA of the CDR3 is TGTGCCTGGAGTGTAGTTGGGACCCATCAGGGCTACACCTTC. Its translation is CAWSVVGTHQGYTF.

The chain carries TRBV5-1 and TRBJ1-2; 8 positions agree with TRBD1. CDR3 length: 15 residues. Germline values: CDR1 SGHRS, CDR2 YFSETQ. Trimming took 0 bases from V and 2 from J; bases not matched to a gene: 3. The CDR3 DNA is TGCGCCAGCAGCTTGGGAACAGGGGGGAACTATGGCTACACCTTC. This translates into CASSLGTGGNYGYTF.

Only a few counts were recorded for this clone. The rearrangement uses TRBV18 and TRBJ1-1; D not resolved. Trimming cost V 3 bases and J 10 bases, with 12 bases left between them. The length of the CDR3 is 12 residues. Germline V lookup: CDR1 KGHSH, CDR2 LQKENI. The CDR3 is CASSPDRTVAFF. CDR3 coding DNA: TGTGCCAGCTCACCGGATAGAACAGTAGCTTTCTTT.

This clone was seen more than once but under ten times. V is TRBV28 and J is TRBJ2-5, with TRBD2 matching 12 bases. The CDR3 contains 17 residues. V shed 3 bases, J shed 5 bases, and the junction held 10 bases outside the gene matches. Germline V gene data show CDR1 as MDHEN and CDR2 as SYDVKM. In DNA, the CDR3 is TGTGCCAGCAGTTTCTTCTACCGGACTAGCGGGGTTGAGACCCAGTACTTC. Translated: CASSFFYRTSGVETQYF.

The V and J genes are TRBV6-8 and TRBJ2-1; D call uncertain. CDR1 is MNHGY, CDR2 SAAAGT, per germline. V was shortened by 6 bases and J by 6 bases, with 9 bases between the two germline ends. This CDR3 has 12 residues. This chain's CDR3 is CASRGSGNEQFF. The CDR3 DNA sequence: TGTGCCAGCAGAGGATCCGGCAATGAGCAGTTCTTC.

The chain has TRBV11-3 and TRBJ2-7, with 10 bases fitting TRBD1. V lost 5 bases, J lost 7 bases, and 11 bases stayed unmatched. Germline V lookup: CDR1 SGHNT, CDR2 YENEEA. The length of the CDR3 is 15 residues. CDR3 residues: CASSPKKTGGLEQYF. DNA of the CDR3: TGTGCCAGCAGCCCTAAAAAGACAGGGGGCTTAGAGCAGTACTTC.

This clone occurred a few times. The chain combines TRBV11-3 with TRBJ2-5; 8 nucleotides match TRBD2. Per germline, CDR1 SGHNT and CDR2 YENEEA. V shed 3 bases, J shed 5 bases, and the junction held 8 bases outside the gene matches. The CDR3 is made up of 15 amino acids. CDR3 sequence reads: CASSFRSGGGETQYF. The CDR3 DNA reads TGTGCCAGCAGCTTTAGGAGCGGGGGAGGGGAGACCCAGTACTTC.

This clone was seen more than once but under ten times. The rearrangement uses TRBV19 and TRBJ1-5; 9 positions match TRBD1. The junction had 11 bases not matched to a gene; V was cut back by 6 bases and J by 5 bases. Germline V lookup: CDR1 LNHDA, CDR2 SQIVND (reference sequence). The CDR3 runs 16 residues. This CDR3 reads CASREGFGQGYQPQHF. The CDR3 DNA reads TGTGCCAGTAGGGAGGGTTTTGGACAGGGGTATCAGCCCCAGCATTTT.

V usage is TRBV18 and J usage is TRBJ2-5; no definite D call. V gave up 2 bases and J gave up 5 bases, with 9 bases separating them. Germline-derived CDR1 and CDR2 are KGHSH and LQKENI. CDR3 length equals 13 residues. DNA of the CDR3: TGTGCCAGCTCACCAGGTTTAGTGGAGACCCAGTACTTC. Its translation is CASSPGLVETQYF. The whole variable domain, filled in from reference TRBV18 and TRBJ2-5, reads NAGVMQNPRHLVRRRGQEARLRCSPMKGHSHVYWYRQLPEEGLKFMVYLQKENIIDESGMPKERFSAEFPKEGPSILRIQQVVRGDSAAYFCASSPGLVETQYFGPGTRLLVL.

This clone was detected only once. At one end, the junction sequence differs from germline, possibly due to a read error. V usage is TRBV30 and J usage is TRBJ1-2; 8 bases align to TRBD1. This CDR3 spans 12 amino acids. Germline V gene lookup returns CDR1 GTSNPN and CDR2 SVGIG (reference sequence). CDR3 DNA: TGTGCCTGGAGTGTACTCGACAGGGGAAGGAACTTC. It encodes CAWSVLDRGRNF.

The chain links TRBV27 to TRBJ2-7; 7 bases map to TRBD2. This CDR3 contains 15 residues. V lost 6 bases to trimming and J lost 2 bases; unmatched junction nucleotides: 10. The germline gives CDR1 MNHEY, CDR2 SMNVEV (reference sequence). The CDR3 here is CASSPRSGAPYEQYF. The CDR3, as DNA: TGTGCCAGCAGCCCCCGGAGCGGGGCACCCTACGAGCAGTACTTC.